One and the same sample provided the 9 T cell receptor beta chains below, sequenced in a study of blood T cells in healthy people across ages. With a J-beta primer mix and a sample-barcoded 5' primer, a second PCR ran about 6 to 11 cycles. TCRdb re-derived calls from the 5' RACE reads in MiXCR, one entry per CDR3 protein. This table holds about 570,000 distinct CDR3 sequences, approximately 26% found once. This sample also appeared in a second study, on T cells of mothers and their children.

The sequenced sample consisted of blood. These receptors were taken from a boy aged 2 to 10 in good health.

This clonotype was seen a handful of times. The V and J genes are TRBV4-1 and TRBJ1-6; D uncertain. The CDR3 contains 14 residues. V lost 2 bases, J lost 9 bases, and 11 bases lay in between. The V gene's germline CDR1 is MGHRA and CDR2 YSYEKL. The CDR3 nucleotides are TGCGCCAGCAGCCAACGGGCCCGAGTTTCACCCCTCCACTTT. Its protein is CASSQRARVSPLHF.

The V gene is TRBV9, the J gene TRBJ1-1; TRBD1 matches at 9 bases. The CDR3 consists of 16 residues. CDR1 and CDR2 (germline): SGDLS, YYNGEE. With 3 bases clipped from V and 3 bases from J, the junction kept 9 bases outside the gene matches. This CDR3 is CASSGGQGGIDTEAFF. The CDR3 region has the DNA TGTGCCAGCAGCGGGGGACAGGGAGGAATCGACACTGAAGCTTTCTTT.

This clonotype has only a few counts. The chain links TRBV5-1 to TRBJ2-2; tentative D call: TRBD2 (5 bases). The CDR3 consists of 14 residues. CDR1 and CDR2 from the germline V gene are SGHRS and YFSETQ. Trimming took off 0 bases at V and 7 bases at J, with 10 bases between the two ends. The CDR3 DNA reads TGCGCCAGCAGCTTGGACGTCCGGGGCGGGGAGCTGTTTTTT. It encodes CASSLDVRGGELFF.

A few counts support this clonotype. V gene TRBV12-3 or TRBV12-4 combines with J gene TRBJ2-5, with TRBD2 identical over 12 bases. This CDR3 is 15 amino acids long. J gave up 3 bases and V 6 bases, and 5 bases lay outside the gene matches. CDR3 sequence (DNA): TGTGCCAGCAGCCTTGGACTAGCGGGGAAAGAGACCCAGTACTTC. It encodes CASSLGLAGKETQYF.

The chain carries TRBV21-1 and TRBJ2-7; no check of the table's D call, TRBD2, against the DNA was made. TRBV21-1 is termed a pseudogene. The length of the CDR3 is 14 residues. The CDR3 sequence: CASSKRDYPYEQYF. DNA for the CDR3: TGTGCCAGCAGCAAGCGCGACTACCCATACGAGCAGTACTTC.

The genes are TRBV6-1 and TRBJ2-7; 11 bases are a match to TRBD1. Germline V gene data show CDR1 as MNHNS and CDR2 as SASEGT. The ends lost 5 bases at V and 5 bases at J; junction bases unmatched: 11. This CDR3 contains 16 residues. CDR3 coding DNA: TGTGCCAGCAGTCTCACAACCGGGACAGGGGGACACGAGCAGTACTTC. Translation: CASSLTTGTGGHEQYF.

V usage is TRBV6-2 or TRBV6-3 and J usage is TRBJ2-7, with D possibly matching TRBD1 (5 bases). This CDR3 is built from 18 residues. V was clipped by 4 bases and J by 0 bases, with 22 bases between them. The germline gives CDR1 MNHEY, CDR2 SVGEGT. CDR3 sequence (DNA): TGTGCCAGCAGTTTCTTGCGGACACTTCCGATGCACTCCTACGAGCAGTACTTC. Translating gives CASSFLRTLPMHSYEQYF.

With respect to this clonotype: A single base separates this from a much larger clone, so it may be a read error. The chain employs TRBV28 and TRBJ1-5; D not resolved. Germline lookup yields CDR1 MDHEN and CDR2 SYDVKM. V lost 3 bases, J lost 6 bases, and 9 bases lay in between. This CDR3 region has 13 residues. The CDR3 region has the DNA TGTGCCAGCAGTTTCCCTGGAGTTCAGCCCCAGCATTTT. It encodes CASSFPGVQPQHF.

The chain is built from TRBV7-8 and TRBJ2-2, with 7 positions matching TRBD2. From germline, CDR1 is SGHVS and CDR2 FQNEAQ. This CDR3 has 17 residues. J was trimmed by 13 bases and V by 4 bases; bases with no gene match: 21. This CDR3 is CASSSEDRGVRGGMLFF. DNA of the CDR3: TGTGCCAGCAGCTCAGAGGACCGGGGGGTCCGCGGCGGGATGCTGTTTTTT.